The clone carrying this TCR beta chain was seen only a few times. Its cognate antigen is unknown. V trimming: 6 bases; J trimming: 0 bases; junction bases outside the gene matches: 4. The CDR3 has 15 residues. The data were taken from a study of CD8 T cells in ankylosing spondylitis. General study results and limits: The clones that were linked to disease were reported to be significantly enriched in matched synovial fluid samples from ankylosing spondylitis patients. For ankylosing spondylitis blood, a TCR beta motif of 8 or 9 highly homologous variants appeared characteristic.

TCRdb reanalysed the 5' RACE reads using MiXCR and keeps one entry per CDR3 protein. The sample includes about 400,000 distinct CDR3 sequences, 20% to 25% of them seen just once. The specimen sequenced was blood, either unsorted or a sorted T cell fraction (not recorded which). The chain links TRBV12-3 or TRBV12-4 to TRBJ2-2, with 7 bases identical to TRBD1. The TCR was taken from a male donor with ankylosing spondylitis. The CDR3, as DNA: TGTGCCAGCAGACGACAGGGAGCGAACACCGGGGAGCTGTTTTTT. The encoded protein is CASRRQGANTGELFF.